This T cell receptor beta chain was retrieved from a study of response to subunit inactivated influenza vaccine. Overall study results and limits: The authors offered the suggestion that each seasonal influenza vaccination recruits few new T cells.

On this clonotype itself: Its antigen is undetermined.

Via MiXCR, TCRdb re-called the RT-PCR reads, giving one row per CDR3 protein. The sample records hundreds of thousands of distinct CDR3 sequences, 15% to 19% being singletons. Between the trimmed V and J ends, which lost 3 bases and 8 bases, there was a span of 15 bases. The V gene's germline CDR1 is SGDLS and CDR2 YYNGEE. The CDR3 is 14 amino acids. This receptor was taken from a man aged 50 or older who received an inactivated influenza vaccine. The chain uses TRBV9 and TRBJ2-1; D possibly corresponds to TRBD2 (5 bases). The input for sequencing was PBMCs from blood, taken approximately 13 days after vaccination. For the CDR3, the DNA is TGTGCCAGCAGCGCATGGTCCGGGGTGGATGAGCAGTTCTTC. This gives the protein CASSAWSGVDEQFF.